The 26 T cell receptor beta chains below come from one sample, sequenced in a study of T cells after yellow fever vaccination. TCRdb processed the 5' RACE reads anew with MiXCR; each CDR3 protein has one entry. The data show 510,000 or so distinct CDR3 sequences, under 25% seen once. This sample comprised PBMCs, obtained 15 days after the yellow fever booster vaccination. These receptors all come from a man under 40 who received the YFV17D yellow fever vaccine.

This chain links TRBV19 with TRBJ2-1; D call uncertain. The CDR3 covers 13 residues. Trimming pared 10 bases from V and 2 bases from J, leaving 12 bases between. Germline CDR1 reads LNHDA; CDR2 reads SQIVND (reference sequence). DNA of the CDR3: TGTGCCACCCTAGGGTCACCCTACAATGAGCAGTTCTTC. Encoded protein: CATLGSPYNEQFF.

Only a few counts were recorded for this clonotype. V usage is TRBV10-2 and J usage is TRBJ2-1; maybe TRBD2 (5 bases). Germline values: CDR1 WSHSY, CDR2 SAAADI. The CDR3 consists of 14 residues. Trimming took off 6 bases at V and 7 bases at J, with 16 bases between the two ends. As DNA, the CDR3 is TGCGCCAGCAGCGGACTCGCGGCCCTAAATGAGCAGTTCTTC. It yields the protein CASSGLAALNEQFF.

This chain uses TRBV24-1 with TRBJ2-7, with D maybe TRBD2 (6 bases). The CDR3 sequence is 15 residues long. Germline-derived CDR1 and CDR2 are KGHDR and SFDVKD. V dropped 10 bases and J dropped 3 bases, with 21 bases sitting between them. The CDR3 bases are TGTGCCACAAGTCGGGGGTCAGGTGGAATCTACGAGCAGTACTTC. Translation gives CATSRGSGGIYEQYF.

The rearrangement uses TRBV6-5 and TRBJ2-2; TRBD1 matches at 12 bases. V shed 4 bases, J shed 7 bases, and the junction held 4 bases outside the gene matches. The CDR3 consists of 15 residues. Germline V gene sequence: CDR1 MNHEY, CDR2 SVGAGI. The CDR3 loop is CASSWGQGAGGELFF. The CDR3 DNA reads TGTGCCAGCAGTTGGGGACAGGGGGCCGGCGGGGAGCTGTTTTTT.

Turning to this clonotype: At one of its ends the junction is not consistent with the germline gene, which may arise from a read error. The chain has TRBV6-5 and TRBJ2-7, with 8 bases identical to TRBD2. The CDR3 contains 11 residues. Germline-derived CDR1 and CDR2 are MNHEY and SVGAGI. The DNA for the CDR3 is TGTGCCAGCGGACGGGGGGGGGGTGAGTCCTTC. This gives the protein CASGRGGGESF.

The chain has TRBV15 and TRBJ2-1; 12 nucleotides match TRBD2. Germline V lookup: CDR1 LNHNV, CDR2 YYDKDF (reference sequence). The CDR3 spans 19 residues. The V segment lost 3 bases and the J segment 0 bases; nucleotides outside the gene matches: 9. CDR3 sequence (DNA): TGTGCCACCAGCAGTCCGGGACTAGCGGGTAAAAACTCCTACAATGAGCAGTTCTTC. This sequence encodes CATSSPGLAGKNSYNEQFF. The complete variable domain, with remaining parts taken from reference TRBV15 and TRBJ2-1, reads DAMVIQNPRYQVTQFGKPVTLSCSQTLNHNVMYWYQQKSSQAPKLLFHYYDKDFNNEADTPDNFQSRRPNTSFCFLDIRSPGLGDTAMYLCATSSPGLAGKNSYNEQFFGPGTRLTVL.

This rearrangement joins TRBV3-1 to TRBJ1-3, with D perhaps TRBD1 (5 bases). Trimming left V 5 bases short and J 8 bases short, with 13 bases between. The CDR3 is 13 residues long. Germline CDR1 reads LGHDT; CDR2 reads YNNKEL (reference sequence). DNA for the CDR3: TGTGCCAGCAGCGGCATCCAGGGTTACACCATATATTTT. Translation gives CASSGIQGYTIYF.

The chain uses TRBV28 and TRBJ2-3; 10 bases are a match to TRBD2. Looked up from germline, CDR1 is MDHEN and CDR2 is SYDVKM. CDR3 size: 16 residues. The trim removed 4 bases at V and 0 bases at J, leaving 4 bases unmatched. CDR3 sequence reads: CASSSGLAESTDTQYF. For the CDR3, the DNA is TGTGCCAGCAGTTCAGGACTAGCGGAGAGCACAGATACGCAGTATTTT. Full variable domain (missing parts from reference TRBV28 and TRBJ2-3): DVKVTQSSRYLVKRTGEKVFLECVQDMDHENMFWYRQDPGLGLRLIYFSYDVKMKEKGDIPEGYSVSREKKERFSLILESASTNQTSMYLCASSSGLAESTDTQYFGPGTRLTVL.

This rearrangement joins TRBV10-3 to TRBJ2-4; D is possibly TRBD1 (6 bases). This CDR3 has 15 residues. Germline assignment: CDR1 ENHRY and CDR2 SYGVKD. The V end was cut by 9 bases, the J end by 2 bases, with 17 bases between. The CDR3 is CAISTGEFPKNIQYF. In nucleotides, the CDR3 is TGTGCCATTTCGACAGGCGAGTTTCCCAAAAACATTCAGTACTTC.

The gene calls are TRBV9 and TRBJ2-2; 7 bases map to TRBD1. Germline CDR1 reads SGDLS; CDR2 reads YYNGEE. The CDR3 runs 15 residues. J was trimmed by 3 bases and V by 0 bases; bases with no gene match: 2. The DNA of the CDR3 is TGTGCCAGCAGCGTAGGGACAGGACACACCGGGGAGCTGTTTTTT. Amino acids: CASSVGTGHTGELFF.

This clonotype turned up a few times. The DNA of the CDR3 is TGTGCCAGCAGCCAAGCGGGACTAGCCGGAGAGACCCAGTACTTC. This encodes CASSQAGLAGETQYF. The chain has TRBV3-1 and TRBJ2-5; 9 bases map to TRBD2. The CDR3 spans 15 residues. The germline CDR1 and CDR2 sequences are LGHDT and YNNKEL (reference sequence). Trimming took 1 base from V and 4 from J; bases not matched to a gene: 4.

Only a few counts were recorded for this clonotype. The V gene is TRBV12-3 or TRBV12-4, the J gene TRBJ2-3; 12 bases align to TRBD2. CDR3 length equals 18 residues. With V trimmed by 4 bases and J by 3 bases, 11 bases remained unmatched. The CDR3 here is CASSYRASGRAWTDTQYF. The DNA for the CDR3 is TGTGCCAGCAGTTACCGGGCTAGCGGGAGGGCTTGGACAGATACGCAGTATTTT.

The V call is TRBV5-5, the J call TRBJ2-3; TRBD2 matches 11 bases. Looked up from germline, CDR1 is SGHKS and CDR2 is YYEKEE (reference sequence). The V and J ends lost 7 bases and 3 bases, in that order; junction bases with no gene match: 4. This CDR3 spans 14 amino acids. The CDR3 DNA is TGTGCCAGCCAAACTAGCGGGAGAACAGATACGCAGTATTTT. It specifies CASQTSGRTDTQYF.

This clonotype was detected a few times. The CDR3 DNA reads TGTGCCAGCTCACCAGAGGGGGGACAGCAGTACTTC. Its translation is CASSPEGGQQYF. The V gene is TRBV18, the J gene TRBJ2-7, with D tentatively TRBD1 or TRBD2 (6 bases each). Germline values: CDR1 KGHSH, CDR2 LQKENI. V was shortened by 2 bases and J by 8 bases, with 10 bases between the two germline ends. The CDR3 length is 12 residues.

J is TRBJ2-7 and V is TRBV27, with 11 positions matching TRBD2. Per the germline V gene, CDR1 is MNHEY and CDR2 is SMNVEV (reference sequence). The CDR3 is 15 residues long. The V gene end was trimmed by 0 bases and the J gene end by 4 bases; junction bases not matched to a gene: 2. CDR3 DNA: TGTGCCAGCAGTTTATCACTAGCGGGAGATTACGAGCAGTACTTC. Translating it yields CASSLSLAGDYEQYF.

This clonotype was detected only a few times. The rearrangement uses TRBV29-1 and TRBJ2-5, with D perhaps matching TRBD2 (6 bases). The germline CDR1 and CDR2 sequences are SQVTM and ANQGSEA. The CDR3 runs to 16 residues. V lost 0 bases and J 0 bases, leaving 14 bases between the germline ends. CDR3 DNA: TGCAGCGTTGAAGAGGGTATGCGCGGGAACCAAGAGACCCAGTACTTC. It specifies CSVEEGMRGNQETQYF.

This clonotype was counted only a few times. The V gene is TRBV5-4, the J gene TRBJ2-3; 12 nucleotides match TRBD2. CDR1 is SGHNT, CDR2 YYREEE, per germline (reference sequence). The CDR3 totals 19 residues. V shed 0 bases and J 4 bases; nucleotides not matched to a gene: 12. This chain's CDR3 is CASSLGTGLAGLSSDTQYF. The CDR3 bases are TGTGCCAGCAGCTTGGGCACCGGACTAGCGGGACTTTCCTCAGATACGCAGTATTTT. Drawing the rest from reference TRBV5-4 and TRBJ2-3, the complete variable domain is ETGVTQSPTHLIKTRGQQVTLRCSSQSGHNTVSWYQQALGQGPQFIFQYYREEENGRGNFPPRFSGLQFPNYSSELNVNALELDDSALYLCASSLGTGLAGLSSDTQYFGPGTRLTVL.

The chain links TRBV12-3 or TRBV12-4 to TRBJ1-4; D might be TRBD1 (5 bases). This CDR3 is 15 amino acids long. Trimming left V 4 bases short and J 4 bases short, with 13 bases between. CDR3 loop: CASSWSLGVNEKLFF. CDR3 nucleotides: TGTGCCAGCAGTTGGTCGTTAGGGGTTAATGAAAAACTGTTTTTT.

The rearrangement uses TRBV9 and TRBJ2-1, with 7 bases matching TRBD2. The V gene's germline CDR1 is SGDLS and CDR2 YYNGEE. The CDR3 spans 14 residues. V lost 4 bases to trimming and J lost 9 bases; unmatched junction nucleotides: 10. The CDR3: CASSLRLGGGEQFF. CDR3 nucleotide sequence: TGTGCCAGCAGCCTCCGTCTGGGGGGGGGTGAGCAGTTCTTC.

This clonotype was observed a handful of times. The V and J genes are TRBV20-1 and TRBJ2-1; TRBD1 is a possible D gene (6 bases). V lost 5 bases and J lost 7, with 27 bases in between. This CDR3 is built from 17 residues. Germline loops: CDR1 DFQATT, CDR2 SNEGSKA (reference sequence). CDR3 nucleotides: TGCAGTGCTCAGGGGCAGGGAAAATACGCAACTTTAAATGAGCAGTTCTTC. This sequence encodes CSAQGQGKYATLNEQFF.

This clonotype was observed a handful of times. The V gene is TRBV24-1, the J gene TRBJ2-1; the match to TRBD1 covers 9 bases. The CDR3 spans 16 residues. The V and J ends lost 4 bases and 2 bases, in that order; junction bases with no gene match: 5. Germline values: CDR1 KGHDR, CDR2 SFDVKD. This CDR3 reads CATSETGTGTYNEQFF. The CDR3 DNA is TGTGCCACCAGTGAGACCGGGACAGGGACCTACAATGAGCAGTTCTTC.

Written as DNA, the CDR3 is TGCGCCAGCAGCCAAGGGATTGCCAGTACCACCGGGGAGCTGTTTTTT. It codes for CASSQGIASTTGELFF. This chain joins TRBV4-3 and TRBJ2-2; unclear D gene. Germline lookup yields CDR1 LGHNA and CDR2 YSLEER. V lost 1 base, J lost 4 bases, and 13 bases lay in between. The CDR3 has 16 amino acids.

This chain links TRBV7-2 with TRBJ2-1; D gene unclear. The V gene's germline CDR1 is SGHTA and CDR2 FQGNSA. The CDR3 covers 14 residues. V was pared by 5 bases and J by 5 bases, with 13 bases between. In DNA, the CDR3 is TGTGCCAGCAGCCCTTCTAGTTCCCACAATGAGCAGTTCTTC. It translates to CASSPSSSHNEQFF.

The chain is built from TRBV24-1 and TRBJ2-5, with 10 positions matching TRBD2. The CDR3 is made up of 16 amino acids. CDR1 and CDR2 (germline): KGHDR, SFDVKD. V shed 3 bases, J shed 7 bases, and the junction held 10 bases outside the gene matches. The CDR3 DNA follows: TGTGCCACCAGTGATCCAGCGGGAGGGCACGGCGGGACCCAGTACTTC. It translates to CATSDPAGGHGGTQYF.

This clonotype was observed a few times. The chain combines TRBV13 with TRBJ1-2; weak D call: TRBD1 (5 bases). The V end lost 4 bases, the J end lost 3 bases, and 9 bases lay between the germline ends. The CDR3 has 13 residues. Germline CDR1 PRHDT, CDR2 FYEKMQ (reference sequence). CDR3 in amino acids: CASSSSGDYGYTF. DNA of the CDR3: TGTGCCAGCAGCTCCTCGGGGGACTATGGCTACACCTTC.

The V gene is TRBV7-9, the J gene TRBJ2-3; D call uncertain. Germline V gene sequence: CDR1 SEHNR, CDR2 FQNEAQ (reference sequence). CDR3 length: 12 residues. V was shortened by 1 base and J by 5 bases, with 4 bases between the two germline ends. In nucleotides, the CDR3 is TGTGCCAGCAGCTTAGAAATAGATACGCAGTATTTT. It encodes CASSLEIDTQYF.